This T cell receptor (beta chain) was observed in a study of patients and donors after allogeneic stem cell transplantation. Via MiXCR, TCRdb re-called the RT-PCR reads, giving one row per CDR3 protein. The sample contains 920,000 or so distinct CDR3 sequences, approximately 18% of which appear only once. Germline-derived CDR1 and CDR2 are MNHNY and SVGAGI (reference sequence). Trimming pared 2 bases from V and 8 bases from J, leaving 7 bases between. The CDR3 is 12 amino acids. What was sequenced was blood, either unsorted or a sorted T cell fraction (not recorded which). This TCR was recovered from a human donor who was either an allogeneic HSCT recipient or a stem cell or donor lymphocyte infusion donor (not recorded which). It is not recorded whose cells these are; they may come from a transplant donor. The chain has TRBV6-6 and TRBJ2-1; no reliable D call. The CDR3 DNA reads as TGTGCCAGCAGTTACAGGAGCGATGAGCAGTTCTTC. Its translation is CASSYRSDEQFF.